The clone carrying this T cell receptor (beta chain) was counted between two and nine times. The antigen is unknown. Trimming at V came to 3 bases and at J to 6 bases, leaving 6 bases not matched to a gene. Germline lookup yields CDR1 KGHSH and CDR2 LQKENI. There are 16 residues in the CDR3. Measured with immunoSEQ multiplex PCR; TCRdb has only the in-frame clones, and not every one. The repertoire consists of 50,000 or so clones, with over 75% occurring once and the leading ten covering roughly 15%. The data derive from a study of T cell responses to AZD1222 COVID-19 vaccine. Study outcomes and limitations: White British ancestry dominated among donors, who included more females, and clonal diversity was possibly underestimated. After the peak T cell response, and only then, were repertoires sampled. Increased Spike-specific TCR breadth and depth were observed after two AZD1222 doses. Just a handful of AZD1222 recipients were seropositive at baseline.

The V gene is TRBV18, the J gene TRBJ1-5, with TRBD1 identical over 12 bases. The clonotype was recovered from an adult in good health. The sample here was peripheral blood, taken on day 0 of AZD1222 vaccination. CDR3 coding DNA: TGTGCCAGCTCACCCCTGGGACAGGGGGCTTCTCAGCCCCAGCATTTT. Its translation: CASSPLGQGASQPQHF.